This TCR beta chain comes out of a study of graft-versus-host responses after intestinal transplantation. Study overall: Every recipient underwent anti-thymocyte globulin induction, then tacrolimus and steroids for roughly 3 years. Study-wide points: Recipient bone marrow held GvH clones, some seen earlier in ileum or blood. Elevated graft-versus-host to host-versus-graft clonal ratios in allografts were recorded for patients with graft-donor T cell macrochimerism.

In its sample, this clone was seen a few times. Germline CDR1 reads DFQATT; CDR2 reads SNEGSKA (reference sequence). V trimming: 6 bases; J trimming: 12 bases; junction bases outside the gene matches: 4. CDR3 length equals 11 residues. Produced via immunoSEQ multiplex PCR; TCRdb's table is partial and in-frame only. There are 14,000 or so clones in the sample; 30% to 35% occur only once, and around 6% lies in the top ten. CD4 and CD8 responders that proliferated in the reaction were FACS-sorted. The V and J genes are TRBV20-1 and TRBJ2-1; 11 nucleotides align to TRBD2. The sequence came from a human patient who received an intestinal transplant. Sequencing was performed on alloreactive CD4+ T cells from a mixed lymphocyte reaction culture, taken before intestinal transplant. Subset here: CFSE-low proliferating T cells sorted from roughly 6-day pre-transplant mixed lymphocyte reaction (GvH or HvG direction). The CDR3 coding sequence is TGCAGTGCCCATCTAGCGGGAGGGCAGTTCTTC. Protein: CSAHLAGGQFF.